This T cell receptor (beta chain) is drawn from a study of blood T cell repertoires in COVID-19. Germline values: CDR1 MNHEY, CDR2 SMNVEV (reference sequence). Deletions cut 2 bases from V and 4 bases from J, with 15 bases between. CDR3 length: 16 amino acids. Clones were sequenced by immunoSEQ multiplex PCR, and TCRdb holds only the in-frame ones, with some missing. Among some 350,000 clones listed, 80% to 90% were seen once. The chain combines TRBV27 with TRBJ2-1; perhaps TRBD1 as D (6 bases). The clonotype comes from a woman aged 25 to 39 with COVID-19, enrolled during active disease. Sequenced input: peripheral blood. The CDR3 DNA reads TGTGCCAGCAGTTTAACAGGGCTGGGGGATTACAATGAGCAGTTCTTC. It codes for CASSLTGLGDYNEQFF.